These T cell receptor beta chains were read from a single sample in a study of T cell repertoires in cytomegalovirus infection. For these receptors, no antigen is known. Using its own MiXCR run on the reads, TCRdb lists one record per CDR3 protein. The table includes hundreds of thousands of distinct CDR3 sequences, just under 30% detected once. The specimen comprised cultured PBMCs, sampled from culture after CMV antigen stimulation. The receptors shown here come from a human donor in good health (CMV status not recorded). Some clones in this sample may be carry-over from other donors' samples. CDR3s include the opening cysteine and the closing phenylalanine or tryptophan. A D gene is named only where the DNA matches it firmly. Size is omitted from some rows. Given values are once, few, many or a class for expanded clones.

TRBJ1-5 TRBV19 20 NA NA CASSISPRHNSVYSNQPQHF TGTGCCAGTAGTATCAGTCCCCGACATAATTCGGTCTATAGCAATCAGCCCCAGCATTTT
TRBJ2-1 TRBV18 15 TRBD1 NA CASSISQGSPNEQFF TGTGCCAGCTCAATCTCACAGGGGAGCCCCAATGAGCAGTTCTTC
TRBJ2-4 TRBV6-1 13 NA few CASSYRDNSIQYF TGTGCCAGCAGTTACCGGGACAACAGCATTCAGTACTTC
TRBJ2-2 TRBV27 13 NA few CASRGSSTGELFF TGTGCCAGCAGGGGGTCGAGCACCGGGGAGCTGTTTTTT
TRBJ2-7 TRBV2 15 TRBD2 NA CASRALAGANYEQYF TGTGCCAGCAGGGCCCTAGCGGGGGCGAACTACGAGCAGTACTTC
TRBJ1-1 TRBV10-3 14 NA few CAISRVEENTEAFF TGTGCCATCTCTAGGGTGGAGGAGAACACTGAAGCTTTCTTT
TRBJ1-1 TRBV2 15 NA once CASSEGEGIDTEAFF TGTGCCAGCAGTGAGGGTGAGGGGATAGACACTGAAGCTTTCTTT
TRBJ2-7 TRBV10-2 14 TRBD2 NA CASRAGLASYEQYF TGCGCCAGCAGAGCGGGACTCGCCTCCTACGAGCAGTACTTC
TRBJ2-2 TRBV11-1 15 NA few CASSRESSNTGELFF TGTGCCAGCAGCCGGGAGTCCTCGAACACCGGGGAGCTGTTTTTT
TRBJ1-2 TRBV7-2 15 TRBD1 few CASSTQTGSNYGYTF TGTGCCAGCAGCACCCAGACAGGGTCGAACTATGGCTACACCTTC
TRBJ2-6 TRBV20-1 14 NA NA CSARDVSGANVLTF TGCAGTGCTAGAGACGTGAGCGGGGCCAACGTCCTGACTTTC
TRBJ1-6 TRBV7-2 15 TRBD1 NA CASSVAGQGVSPLHF TGTGCCAGCAGCGTAGCCGGACAGGGGGTTTCACCCCTCCACTTT
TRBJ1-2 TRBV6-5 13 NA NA CASSQQGVYGYTF TGTGCCAGCAGCCAACAGGGAGTCTATGGCTACACCTTC
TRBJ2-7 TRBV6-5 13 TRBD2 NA CASSLTSGYEQYF TGTGCCAGCAGTTTGACTAGCGGATACGAGCAGTACTTC
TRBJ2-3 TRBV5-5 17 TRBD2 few CASSPLWTGGGTDTQYF TGTGCCAGCAGCCCCCTCTGGACGGGAGGGGGCACAGATACGCAGTATTTT
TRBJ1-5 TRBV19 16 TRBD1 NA CASRPSGTGAYQPQHF TGTGCCAGTAGACCCTCCGGGACAGGGGCTTATCAGCCCCAGCATTTT
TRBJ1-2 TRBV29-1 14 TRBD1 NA CSVEAGGIGYGYTF TGCAGCGTTGAAGCAGGGGGTATTGGCTATGGCTACACCTTC
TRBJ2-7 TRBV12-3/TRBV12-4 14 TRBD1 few CASSRHDRGYEQYF TGTGCCAGCAGCCGTCACGACAGGGGCTACGAGCAGTACTTC
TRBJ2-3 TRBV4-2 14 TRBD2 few CASSTTSGKDTQYF TGTGCCAGCAGCACGACTAGCGGGAAAGATACGCAGTATTTT
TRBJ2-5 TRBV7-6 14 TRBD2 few CVSSAGTTQETQYF TGTGTCAGCAGCGCTGGGACTACCCAAGAGACCCAGTACTTC
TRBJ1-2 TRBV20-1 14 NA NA CSASDARINYGYTF TGCAGTGCTAGCGATGCACGTATTAACTATGGCTACACCTTC
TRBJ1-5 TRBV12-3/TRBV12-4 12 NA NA CATSTGGRPQHF TGTGCCACTTCGACCGGGGGGAGGCCCCAGCATTTT
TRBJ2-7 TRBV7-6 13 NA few CASSREASYEQYF TGTGCCAGCAGCCGAGAGGCCTCCTACGAGCAGTACTTC
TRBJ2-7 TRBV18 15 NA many CASSPGGQSSYEQYF TGTGCCAGCTCACCAGGCGGGCAGAGCTCCTACGAGCAGTACTTC
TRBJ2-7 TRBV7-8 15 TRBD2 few CASSPLAGESSEQYF TGTGCCAGCAGCCCCTTAGCGGGAGAATCCTCCGAGCAGTACTTC
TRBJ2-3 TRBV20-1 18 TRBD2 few CSASRLAGGPTSTDTQYF TGCAGTGCTAGCCGACTAGCGGGAGGACCTACTAGCACAGATACGCAGTATTTT
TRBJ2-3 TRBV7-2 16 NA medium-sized CASSRPITPGTDTQYF TGTGCCAGCAGCCGTCCCATAACACCAGGAACAGATACGCAGTATTTT
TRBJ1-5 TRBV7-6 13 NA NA CVSSRMSNQPQHF TGTGTCAGCAGTAGGATGAGCAATCAGCCCCAGCATTTT
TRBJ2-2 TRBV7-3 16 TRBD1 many CASSSRGTGNTGELFF TGTGCCAGCAGCTCCCGGGGGACAGGGAACACCGGGGAGCTGTTTTTT
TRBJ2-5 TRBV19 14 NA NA CASRSGESGETQYF TGTGCCAGTAGGTCAGGCGAGTCTGGGGAGACCCAGTACTTC
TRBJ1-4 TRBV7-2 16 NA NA CASSPPGGSYNEKLFF TGTGCCAGCAGCCCCCCGGGGGGCAGCTATAATGAAAAACTGTTTTTT
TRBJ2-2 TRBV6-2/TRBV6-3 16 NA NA CASSYSSVPATGELFF TGTGCCAGCAGTTACTCGTCGGTGCCGGCCACCGGGGAGCTGTTTTTT